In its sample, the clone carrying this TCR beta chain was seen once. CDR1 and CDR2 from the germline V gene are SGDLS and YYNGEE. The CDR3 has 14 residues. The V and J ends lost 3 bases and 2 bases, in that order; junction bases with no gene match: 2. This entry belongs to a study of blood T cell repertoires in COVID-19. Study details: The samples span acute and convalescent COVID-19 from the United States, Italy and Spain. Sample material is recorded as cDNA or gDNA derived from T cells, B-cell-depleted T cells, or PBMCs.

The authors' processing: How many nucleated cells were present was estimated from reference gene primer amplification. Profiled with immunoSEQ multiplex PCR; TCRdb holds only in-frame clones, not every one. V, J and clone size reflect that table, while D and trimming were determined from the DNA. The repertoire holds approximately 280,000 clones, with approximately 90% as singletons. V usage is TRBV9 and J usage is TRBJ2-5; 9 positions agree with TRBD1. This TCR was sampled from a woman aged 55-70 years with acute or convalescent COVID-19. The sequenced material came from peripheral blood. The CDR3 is CASSGQGGQETQYF. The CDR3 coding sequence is TGTGCCAGCAGCGGACAGGGGGGACAAGAGACCCAGTACTTC.